This TCR beta chain was found in a study of blood T cells in healthy people across ages. Overall study findings and caveats: Naive T cell percentage showed a strong correlation with TCR beta diversity.

A second 7 to 11 cycle PCR used barcoded and J-beta primers. A 12-random-nucleotide template-switch adaptor tagged each cDNA molecule. TCRdb re-derived calls from the 5' RACE reads in MiXCR, one entry per CDR3 protein. The profile shows 1.5 million to 2 million distinct CDR3 sequences, 30% to 40% of them singletons. J gave up 10 bases and V 2 bases, and 9 bases lay outside the gene matches. The CDR3 sequence is 16 residues long. Germline CDR1 is LGHNA and CDR2 is YSLEER. Worth noting for this clonotype: The antigen is undetermined.

Source material: blood. The J gene is TRBJ1-6, the V gene TRBV4-3; TRBD1 matches at 9 bases. The sequence was obtained from a human donor in good health. The CDR3 sequence: CASSQLSTGGESPLHF. The CDR3 DNA follows: TGCGCCAGCAGCCAACTCTCGACAGGGGGTGAGTCACCCCTCCACTTT.